The T cell receptor beta chain described here comes from a study of chemoradiotherapy in HPV16-positive cancers (dated by TCRdb to between 2021 and 2023). For the wider study: Functional T-cell assays on cells from a couple of HPV16-positive patients defined candidate HPV-specific T-cell clones and common TCR motifs. The study asked whether T-cell immunity against the HPV oncoproteins E6 and E7 changes during chemoradiotherapy and whether it affects survival. Next, the candidate HPV-specific TCRs and motifs were followed in TCR repertoires from around 90 patients with HPV-related cancers.

This clone was seen once. Its antigen is currently not known. No qualities accompany the bases; no much larger clone lies one base away. Study-wide findings and limitations: In HPV16-positive patients, expansion of HPV-responsive T cells during chemoradiotherapy was associated with improved recurrence-free survival. Only a couple of HPV16-positive patients were used to derive the functional definition of HPV-specific T cells, and the survival association was reported for HPV16-positive patients. Expansion of candidate HPV-specific clones and E7-related TCR motifs was observed in the tumor microenvironment during treatment, whereas no such expansion was observed for non-HPV-specific T cells.

Repertoires were sampled multiple times during chemoradiotherapy, which allowed clonal expansion in the tumor microenvironment to be followed. Receptors were amplified or captured by the immunoSEQ multiplex PCR assay. The clones in this table, taken by TCRdb from immuneACCESS, are in-frame only. Not every clone is retained; where verified, under half of the shortfall comes from an unresolved V gene, and the cause of the rest is unknown. The sample has 2,800 or so clones on record, approximately 72% of them singletons. The biggest ten clones account for approximately 9.3% of the sample. In the germline V gene, CDR1 corresponds to SGHDN and CDR2 to FVKESK. The CDR3 contains 15 residues, cysteine and phenylalanine counted. Of all the DNA, just the CDR3 is kept, 45 bases in frame from base 1. The germline ends are 13 bases apart after V is trimmed by 4 bases and J by 3 bases.

This clonotype originated in a human donor with HPV-associated anogenital cancer. The sample consisted of tumor tissue, taken from a patient who underwent chemoradiotherapy. The receptor chain draws on TRBV14 and TRBJ1-3; no D gene can be assigned with confidence. The CDR3 region reads CASSPLLGVGNTIYF. The nucleotides are TGTGCCAGCAGCCCCCTCCTCGGGGTTGGAAACACCATATATTTT.